A single sample gave rise to the 15 T cell receptor beta chains below, sequenced in a study of post-analysis software for immune sequencing data. Tagging with unique molecular identifiers was a feature of the TCR beta cDNA libraries. One entry per CDR3 protein results from TCRdb running MiXCR on the PCR reads. This table holds 700,000 to 800,000 distinct CDR3 sequences, less than 35% found once. Study-wide points: Included in a set of roughly five TRBV segments more frequent in patients than controls were TRBV5-6, TRBV5-1 and TRBV20-1.

These receptors have no known antigen. Sequenced input: blood. These receptors all stem from a girl between 5 and 17 years old with multiple sclerosis.

The J gene is TRBJ2-1, the V gene TRBV12-5, with 10 nucleotides matching TRBD2. The CDR3 length is 16 residues. With V trimmed by 0 bases and J by 6 bases, 5 bases remained unmatched. Germline assignment: CDR1 LGHNT and CDR2 FRNRAP. CDR3: CASGLVSSGRINEQFF. CDR3 DNA sequence: TGTGCTAGTGGTTTGGTCAGTAGCGGGAGGATCAATGAGCAGTTCTTC.

This clonotype was seen more than once but under ten times. This chain uses TRBV7-9 with TRBJ2-7, with D possibly matching TRBD2 (5 bases). This CDR3 region has 13 residues. Germline values: CDR1 SEHNR, CDR2 FQNEAQ (reference sequence). V gave up 4 bases and J gave up 7 bases, with 14 bases separating them. CDR3 sequence reads: CASSWGDLKEQYF. The CDR3 DNA reads TGTGCCAGCAGCTGGGGAGACTTGAAAGAGCAGTACTTC. The complete variable domain, with remaining parts taken from reference TRBV7-9 and TRBJ2-7, reads DTGVSQNPRHKITKRGQNVTFRCDPISEHNRLYWYRQTLGQGPEFLTYFQNEAQLEKSRLLSDRFSAERPKGSFSTLEIQRTEQGDSAMYLCASSWGDLKEQYFGPGTRLTVT.

The V gene is TRBV15, the J gene TRBJ2-7; perhaps TRBD1 as D (6 bases). The V gene lost 1 base and the J gene lost 7 bases, with 8 bases spanning the gap. Germline CDR1 LNHNV, CDR2 YYDKDF (reference sequence). This CDR3 spans 12 amino acids. In DNA, the CDR3 is TGTGCCACCAGCAGAGCCGACAGGGAGCAGTACTTC. Amino acid sequence: CATSRADREQYF.

This clonotype has more than one count but fewer than ten. V usage is TRBV11-2 and J usage is TRBJ2-7; D not certain. V shed 3 bases and J shed 0 bases, with 9 bases lying between them. In germline, CDR1 is SGHAT, CDR2 FQNNGV. The CDR3 is 14 residues long. CDR3 sequence reads: CASSFYGPSYEQYF. CDR3 sequence (DNA): TGTGCCAGCAGCTTTTATGGACCCTCCTACGAGCAGTACTTC. Drawing the rest from reference TRBV11-2 and TRBJ2-7, the complete variable domain is EAGVAQSPRYKIIEKRQSVAFWCNPISGHATLYWYQQILGQGPKLLIQFQNNGVVDDSQLPKDRFSAERLKGVDSTLKIQPAKLEDSAVYLCASSFYGPSYEQYFGPGTRLTVT.

The genes are TRBV19 and TRBJ2-6; unclear D gene. The CDR3 is 12 residues long. The germline V gene has CDR1 LNHDA and CDR2 SQIVND (reference sequence). V shed 6 bases and J shed 4 bases, with 4 bases lying between them. The chain's CDR3 is CASRVGANVLTF. As DNA, the CDR3 is TGTGCCAGTAGAGTAGGGGCCAACGTCCTGACTTTC.

This clonotype showed up just once. The J gene is TRBJ2-3, the V gene TRBV27; possibly TRBD1 or TRBD2 for D (6 bases each). Trimming took off 7 bases at V and 3 bases at J, with 11 bases between the two ends. The CDR3 sequence is 13 residues long. In germline, CDR1 is MNHEY, CDR2 SMNVEV (reference sequence). The CDR3 is CASNEGGTDTQYF. CDR3 nucleotide sequence: TGTGCCAGCAACGAGGGGGGAACAGATACGCAGTATTTT.

This clonotype came up a few times. The genes are TRBV11-2 and TRBJ2-5; the D is unclear. Germline V CDR1 and CDR2: SGHAT, FQNNGV. The CDR3 has 14 amino acids. V lost 1 base and J 3 bases, leaving 9 bases between the germline ends. The CDR3 region has the DNA TGTGCCAGCAGCTTAGGGCCAGCTAAAGAGACCCAGTACTTC. Translating it yields CASSLGPAKETQYF.

The chain combines TRBV7-9 with TRBJ1-2; 8 bases match TRBD1. J gave up 6 bases and V 1 base, and 1 base lay outside the gene matches. CDR3 size: 13 residues. Germline loops: CDR1 SEHNR, CDR2 FQNEAQ (reference sequence). The CDR3 sequence: CASSLETGDGYTF. DNA of the CDR3: TGTGCCAGCAGCTTAGAGACAGGGGATGGCTACACCTTC.

This chain uses TRBV28 with TRBJ2-7; TRBD2 matches 9 bases. This CDR3 has 14 residues. CDR1 MDHEN and CDR2 SYDVKM come from the germline V gene. Trimming at V came to 6 bases and at J to 3 bases, leaving 6 bases not matched to a gene. CDR3 in amino acids: CASRRLAEIYEQYF. The CDR3 nucleotides are TGTGCCAGCAGAAGACTAGCGGAGATCTACGAGCAGTACTTC.

This clonotype occurred a few times. The chain joins TRBV28 to TRBJ2-3, with 11 nucleotides matching TRBD1. The germline V gene has CDR1 MDHEN and CDR2 SYDVKM. CDR3 length: 13 residues. The V gene end was trimmed by 6 bases and the J gene end by 13 bases; junction bases not matched to a gene: 9. CDR3 loop: CASRLFAGQGEYF. The CDR3 coding sequence is TGTGCCAGCAGATTGTTTGCGGGACAGGGGGAGTATTTT. The full variable domain, in which reference TRBV28 and TRBJ2-3 provide the parts outside the CDR3, is DVKVTQSSRYLVKRTGEKVFLECVQDMDHENMFWYRQDPGLGLRLIYFSYDVKMKEKGDIPEGYSVSREKKERFSLILESASTNQTSMYLCASRLFAGQGEYFGPGTRLTVL.

The rearrangement links TRBV20-1 to TRBJ1-2; D is undetermined. The CDR3 has 15 residues. Germline assignment: CDR1 DFQATT and CDR2 SNEGSKA (reference sequence). Trimming cost V 4 bases and J 4 bases, with 19 bases left between them. This chain's CDR3 is CSATFGWETSYGYTF. The CDR3 DNA sequence: TGCAGTGCTACCTTCGGGTGGGAGACAAGCTATGGCTACACCTTC.

A few counts support this clonotype. The chain couples TRBV29-1 to TRBJ1-2, with TRBD1 matching over 9 bases. The germline V gene has CDR1 SQVTM and CDR2 ANQGSEA. V shed 7 bases and J 0 bases; nucleotides not matched to a gene: 9. This CDR3 contains 15 residues. CDR3 sequence reads: CSATGQGITNYGYTF. CDR3 nucleotide sequence: TGCAGCGCAACCGGACAGGGGATAACTAACTATGGCTACACCTTC.

The chain is built from TRBV27 and TRBJ2-5, with TRBD1 identical over 7 bases. Germline trimming cut 2 bases from V and 5 bases from J; bases unmatched to any gene: 8. CDR1 and CDR2 (germline): MNHEY, SMNVEV (reference sequence). The CDR3 spans 15 residues. DNA for the CDR3: TGTGCCAGCAGTTTAACGAAGGGGGCTGGGGAGACCCAGTACTTC. It translates to CASSLTKGAGETQYF.

This chain uses TRBV10-3 with TRBJ1-1; D is unclear. The CDR3 loop spans 12 amino acids. V lost 7 bases, J lost 7 bases, and 13 bases lay in between. Germline CDR1 and CDR2: ENHRY and SYGVKD. The CDR3 spells CAITDSAGEAFF. For the CDR3, the DNA is TGTGCCATCACCGACTCGGCGGGTGAAGCTTTCTTT.

J is TRBJ2-3 and V is TRBV15; 10 nucleotides agree with TRBD2. CDR3 length: 16 amino acids. The ends lost 8 bases at V and 5 bases at J; junction bases unmatched: 13. Germline CDR1 and CDR2: LNHNV and YYDKDF (reference sequence). The CDR3 DNA reads TGTGCCACCTCCCAGGGGGTAGCGGGGGGTGAAGATACGCAGTATTTT. This translates into CATSQGVAGGEDTQYF. The whole variable domain, remainder taken from reference TRBV15 and TRBJ2-3, is DAMVIQNPRYQVTQFGKPVTLSCSQTLNHNVMYWYQQKSSQAPKLLFHYYDKDFNNEADTPDNFQSRRPNTSFCFLDIRSPGLGDTAMYLCATSQGVAGGEDTQYFGPGTRLTVL.